This T cell receptor (beta chain) emerged from a study of T cells in tuberculosis. Adolescents were screened for latent TB by skin test and IGRA. General study results and limits: Active tuberculosis patients had shorter CDR3-alpha; the beta difference was nonsignificant. Selection depended on which cryopreserved specimens were available. Classification accuracy was 87% (AUROC 0.90) with the GMM-specific repertoire.

Assay: immunoSEQ multiplex PCR; the TCRdb copy retains only in-frame clones and omits some. Of tens of thousands of clones listed, roughly 96% are singletons. Only a few counts were recorded for this clone. The antigen is not known. This CDR3 region has 13 residues. V was clipped by 5 bases and J by 4 bases, with 11 bases between them. In germline, CDR1 is SGHDN, CDR2 FVKESK. Sequences were obtained from PBMCs. This chain links TRBV14 with TRBJ1-2, with D unresolved. This clonotype originated in a donor under 30 with latent tuberculosis or without tuberculosis infection. CDR3: CASSIFRGYGYTF. The CDR3, as DNA: TGTGCCAGCAGCATATTCCGGGGCTATGGCTACACCTTC.